This is a list of T cell receptor beta chains from one sample in a study of breast tumors, draining lymph nodes, adjacent tissues. TCRdb analysed the multiplex PCR reads with MiXCR anew, one entry per CDR3 protein. The sample includes roughly 120,000 distinct CDR3 sequences, around 20% of them seen just once. The sequenced material came from axillary lymph node tissue. These receptor sequences come from a female donor with breast cancer. Some clones in this sample may be carry-over from other donors' samples. CDR3s include the opening cysteine and the closing phenylalanine or tryptophan. The D gene is left open where the match is weak. A clone size is listed for some rows: how often the clone was seen (once, few, many), or a class if it is expanded.

v_gene: TRBV6-6
abundance: many
j_gene: TRBJ1-5
d_gene: NA
CDR3aa: CASSPTDSNQPQHF
CDR3nt: TGTGCCAGCAGCCCGACGGATAGCAATCAGCCCCAGCATTTT

v_gene: TRBV28
abundance: NA
j_gene: TRBJ2-2
d_gene: TRBD1
CDR3aa: CASSFTGGPNTGELFF
CDR3nt: TGTGCCAGCAGTTTCACAGGGGGACCGAACACCGGGGAGCTGTTTTTT

v_gene: TRBV7-3
abundance: many
j_gene: TRBJ2-1
d_gene: NA
CDR3aa: CASSLLWGNEQFF
CDR3nt: TGTGCCAGCAGCTTACTCTGGGGAAATGAGCAGTTCTTC

v_gene: TRBV20-1
abundance: many
j_gene: TRBJ1-6
d_gene: NA
CDR3aa: CSAHSWGSKTSPLHF
CDR3nt: TGCAGTGCCCATAGCTGGGGCAGCAAAACTTCACCCCTCCACTTT

v_gene: TRBV19
abundance: many
j_gene: TRBJ2-7
d_gene: TRBD1
CDR3aa: CASSQGEYEQYF
CDR3nt: TGTGCCTCATCACAGGGGGAGTACGAGCAGTACTTC

v_gene: TRBV2
abundance: many
j_gene: TRBJ1-5
d_gene: NA
CDR3aa: CASSEGTPDQPQHF
CDR3nt: TGTGCCAGCAGTGAAGGGACTCCTGATCAGCCCCAGCATTTT

v_gene: TRBV14
abundance: many
j_gene: TRBJ1-2
d_gene: TRBD1
CDR3aa: CASSPLDRGYGYTF
CDR3nt: TGTGCCAGCAGCCCCTTGGACAGGGGGTATGGCTACACCTTC

v_gene: TRBV5-1
abundance: many
j_gene: TRBJ1-3
d_gene: NA
CDR3aa: CASSYQGSENTIYF
CDR3nt: TGCGCCAGCAGCTACCAGGGGTCGGAAAACACCATATATTTT

v_gene: TRBV10-3
abundance: few
j_gene: TRBJ1-3
d_gene: NA
CDR3aa: CAIGVERMDSGNTIYF
CDR3nt: TGTGCCATCGGTGTGGAGAGGATGGACTCTGGAAACACCATATATTTT

v_gene: TRBV3-1
abundance: NA
j_gene: TRBJ1-3
d_gene: TRBD1
CDR3aa: CTSSRTGTASGNTIYF
CDR3nt: TGTACCAGCAGCCGCACCGGGACAGCATCTGGAAACACCATATATTTT

v_gene: TRBV7-3
abundance: many
j_gene: TRBJ2-1
d_gene: TRBD2
CDR3aa: CASRAGEHNEQFF
CDR3nt: TGTGCAAGCAGGGCGGGGGAACACAATGAGCAGTTCTTC

v_gene: TRBV5-1
abundance: many
j_gene: TRBJ2-2
d_gene: NA
CDR3aa: CASSIPAAGTNTGELFF
CDR3nt: TGCGCCAGCAGCATCCCCGCGGCAGGCACGAACACCGGGGAGCTGTTTTTT

v_gene: TRBV5-1
abundance: many
j_gene: TRBJ1-5
d_gene: NA
CDR3aa: CASSKSPGREPQHF
CDR3nt: TGCGCCAGCAGCAAATCTCCAGGGAGGGAGCCCCAGCATTTT

v_gene: TRBV20-1
abundance: many
j_gene: TRBJ2-1
d_gene: TRBD2
CDR3aa: CSASSGSRYNEQFF
CDR3nt: TGCAGTGCTTCTAGCGGGAGTAGGTACAATGAGCAGTTCTTC

v_gene: TRBV6-6
abundance: many
j_gene: TRBJ2-5
d_gene: TRBD1
CDR3aa: CASRTPGTGKQETQYF
CDR3nt: TGTGCCAGCAGAACTCCCGGGACAGGAAAACAAGAGACCCAGTACTTC

v_gene: TRBV5-4
abundance: many
j_gene: TRBJ2-3
d_gene: TRBD2
CDR3aa: CASSPGTRGYDTQYF
CDR3nt: TGTGCCAGCAGCCCCGGGACTAGAGGCTACGATACGCAGTATTTT

v_gene: TRBV7-3
abundance: many
j_gene: TRBJ2-1
d_gene: NA
CDR3aa: CASSLVATAYNEQFF
CDR3nt: TGTGCCAGCAGCCTAGTCGCGACTGCCTACAATGAGCAGTTCTTC